One T cell receptor (beta chain) is described in this entry. cDNA came from roughly 0.53 to 1 ug RNA primed by random hexamers. The TCR beta CDR3 was amplified by immunoSEQ multiplex PCR across 54 Vbeta, 13 Jbeta. TCRdb redid the calling of the immunoSEQ multiplex PCR reads with MiXCR, one entry per CDR3 protein. The repertoire includes 200,000 to 300,000 distinct CDR3 sequences, 90% to 95% of them detected once, and approximately 0.072% sits in the top ten. The data are from a study of CD8 T cells in Susac syndrome. It was negative isolation that provided the CD8+ and CD4+ T cells, whereas TEMRA cells were enriched by FACS. Germline CDR1 is DFQATT and CDR2 is SNEGSKA (reference sequence). The CDR3 spans 16 residues. V was clipped by 5 bases and J by 4 bases; unmatched bases: 13.

Sequences were obtained from CD4+ T cells from PBMCs. The TCR sequence derives from a human donor with multiple sclerosis. J is TRBJ2-1 and V is TRBV20-1, with TRBD1 matching over 8 bases. CDR3 coding DNA: TGCAGTGCTTACACCACGGCAGGGGGCTTTTACAATGAGCAGTTCTTC. This encodes CSAYTTAGGFYNEQFF.